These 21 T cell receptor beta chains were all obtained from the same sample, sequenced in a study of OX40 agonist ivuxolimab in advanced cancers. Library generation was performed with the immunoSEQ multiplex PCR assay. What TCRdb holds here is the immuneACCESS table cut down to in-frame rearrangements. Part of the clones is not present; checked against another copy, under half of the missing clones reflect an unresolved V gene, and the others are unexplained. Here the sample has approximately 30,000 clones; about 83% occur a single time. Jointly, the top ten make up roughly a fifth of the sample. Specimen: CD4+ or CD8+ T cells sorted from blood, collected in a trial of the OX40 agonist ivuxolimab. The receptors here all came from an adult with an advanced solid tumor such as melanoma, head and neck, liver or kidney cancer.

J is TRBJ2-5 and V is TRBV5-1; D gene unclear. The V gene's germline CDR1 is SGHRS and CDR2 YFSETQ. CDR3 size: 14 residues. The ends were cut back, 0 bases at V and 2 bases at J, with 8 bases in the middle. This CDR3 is CASSLAAFQETQYF. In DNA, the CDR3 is TGCGCCAGCAGCTTGGCGGCCTTTCAAGAGACCCAGTACTTC.

The DNA of the CDR3 is TGCGCCAGCAGCTACCGGGACAGGGACACAGATACGCAGTATTTT. Its translation: CASSYRDRDTDTQYF. The chain is built from TRBV4-1 and TRBJ2-3, with TRBD1 matching over 9 bases. The CDR3 runs 15 residues. Germline V lookup: CDR1 MGHRA, CDR2 YSYEKL. V lost 5 bases to trimming and J lost 2 bases; unmatched junction nucleotides: 5.

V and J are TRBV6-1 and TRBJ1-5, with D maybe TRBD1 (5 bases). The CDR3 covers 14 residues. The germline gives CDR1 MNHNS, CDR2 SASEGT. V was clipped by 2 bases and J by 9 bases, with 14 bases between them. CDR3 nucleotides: TGTGCCAGCAGTGAAAAGGGGCCGCCAGGGCCCCAGCATTTT. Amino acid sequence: CASSEKGPPGPQHF.

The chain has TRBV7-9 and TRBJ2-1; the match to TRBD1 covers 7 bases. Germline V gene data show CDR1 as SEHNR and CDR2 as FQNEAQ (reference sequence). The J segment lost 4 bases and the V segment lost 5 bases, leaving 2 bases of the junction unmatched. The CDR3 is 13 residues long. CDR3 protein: CASSMTGYNEQFF. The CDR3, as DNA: TGTGCCAGCAGCATGACAGGGTACAATGAGCAGTTCTTC.

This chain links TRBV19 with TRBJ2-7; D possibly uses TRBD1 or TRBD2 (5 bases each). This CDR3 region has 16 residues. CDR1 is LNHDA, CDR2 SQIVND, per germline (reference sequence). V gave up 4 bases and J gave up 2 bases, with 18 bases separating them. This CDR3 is CASSTSGTPTTYEQYF. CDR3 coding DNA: TGTGCCAGTAGTACTTCCGGGACGCCGACCACCTACGAGCAGTACTTC.

CDR3 loop: CASSDPGQVFNEQFF. The CDR3 coding sequence is TGTGCCAGCAGCGACCCGGGACAGGTATTCAATGAGCAGTTCTTC. The chain carries TRBV2 and TRBJ2-1; the match to TRBD1 covers 8 bases. Looked up from germline, CDR1 is SNHLY and CDR2 is FYNNEI. V was clipped by 6 bases and J by 6 bases; unmatched bases: 10. The CDR3 runs 15 residues.

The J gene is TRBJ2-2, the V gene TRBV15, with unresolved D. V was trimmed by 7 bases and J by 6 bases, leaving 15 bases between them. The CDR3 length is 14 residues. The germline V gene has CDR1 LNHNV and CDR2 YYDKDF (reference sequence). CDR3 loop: CATNIKGLAGELFF. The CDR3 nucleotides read TGTGCCACCAACATTAAAGGGCTGGCCGGGGAGCTGTTTTTT.

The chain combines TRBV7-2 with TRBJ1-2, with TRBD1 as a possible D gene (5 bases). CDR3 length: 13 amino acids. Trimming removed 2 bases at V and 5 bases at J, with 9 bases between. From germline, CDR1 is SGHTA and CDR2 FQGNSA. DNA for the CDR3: TGTGCCAGCAGCTTACAGGGTATTTATGGCTACACCTTC. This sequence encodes CASSLQGIYGYTF. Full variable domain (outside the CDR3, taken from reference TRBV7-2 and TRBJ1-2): GAGVSQSPSNKVTEKGKDVELRCDPISGHTALYWYRQSLGQGLEFLIYFQGNSAPDKSGLPSDRFSAERTGGSVSTLTIQRTQQEDSAVYLCASSLQGIYGYTFGSGTRLTVV.

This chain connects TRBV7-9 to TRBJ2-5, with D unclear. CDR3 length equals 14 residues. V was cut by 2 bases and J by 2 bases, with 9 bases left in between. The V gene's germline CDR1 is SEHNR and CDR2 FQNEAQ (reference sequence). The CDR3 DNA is TGTGCCAGCAGCTTAATGGGCATTCAAGAGACCCAGTACTTC. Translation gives CASSLMGIQETQYF.

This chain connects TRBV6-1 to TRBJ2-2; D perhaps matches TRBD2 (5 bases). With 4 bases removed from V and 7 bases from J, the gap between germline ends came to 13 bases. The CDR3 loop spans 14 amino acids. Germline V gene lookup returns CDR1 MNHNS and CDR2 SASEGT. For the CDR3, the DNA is TGTGCCAGCAGTGTGGGGTCGGGGAACGGGGAGCTGTTTTTT. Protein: CASSVGSGNGELFF.

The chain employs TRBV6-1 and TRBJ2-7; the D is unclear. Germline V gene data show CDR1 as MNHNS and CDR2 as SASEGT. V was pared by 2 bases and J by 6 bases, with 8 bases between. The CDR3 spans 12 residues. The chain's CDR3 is CASSELVVEQYF. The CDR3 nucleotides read TGTGCCAGCAGTGAATTGGTCGTCGAGCAGTACTTC.

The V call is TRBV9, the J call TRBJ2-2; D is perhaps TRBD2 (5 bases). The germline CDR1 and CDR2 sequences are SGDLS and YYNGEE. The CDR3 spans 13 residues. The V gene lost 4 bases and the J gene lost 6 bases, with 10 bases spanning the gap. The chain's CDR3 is CASSNGGPGELFF. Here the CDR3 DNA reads TGTGCCAGCAGCAATGGAGGTCCCGGGGAGCTGTTTTTT.

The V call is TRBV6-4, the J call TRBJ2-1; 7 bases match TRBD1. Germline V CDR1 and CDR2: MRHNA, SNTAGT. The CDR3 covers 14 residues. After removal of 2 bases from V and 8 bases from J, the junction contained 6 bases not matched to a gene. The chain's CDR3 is CASSDATGVHEQFF. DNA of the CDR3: TGTGCCAGCAGTGACGCCACAGGGGTTCATGAGCAGTTCTTC.

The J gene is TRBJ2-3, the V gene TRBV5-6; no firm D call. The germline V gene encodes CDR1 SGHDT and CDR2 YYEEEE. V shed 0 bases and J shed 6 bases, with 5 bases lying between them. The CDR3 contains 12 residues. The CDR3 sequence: CASSLGSDTQYF. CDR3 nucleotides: TGTGCCAGCAGCTTGGGGTCGGATACGCAGTATTTT.

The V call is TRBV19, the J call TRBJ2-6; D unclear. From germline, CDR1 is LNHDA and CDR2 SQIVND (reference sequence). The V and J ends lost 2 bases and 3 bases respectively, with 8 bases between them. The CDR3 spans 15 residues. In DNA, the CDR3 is TGTGCCAGTAGTATATTCCGGGTTGGGGCCAACGTCCTGACTTTC. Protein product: CASSIFRVGANVLTF. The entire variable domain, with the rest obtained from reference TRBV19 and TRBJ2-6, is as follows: DGGITQSPKYLFRKEGQNVTLSCEQNLNHDAMYWYRQDPGQGLRLIYYSQIVNDFQKGDIAEGYSVSREKKESFPLTVTSAQKNPTAFYLCASSIFRVGANVLTFGAGSRLTVL.

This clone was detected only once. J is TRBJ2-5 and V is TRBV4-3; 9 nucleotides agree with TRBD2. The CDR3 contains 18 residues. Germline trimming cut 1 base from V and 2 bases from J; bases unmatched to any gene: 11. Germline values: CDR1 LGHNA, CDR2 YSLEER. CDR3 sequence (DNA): TGCGCCAGCAGCCAAGTTGGCGGGGGGGCCTTGGGGCAAGAGACCCAGTACTTC. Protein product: CASSQVGGGALGQETQYF.

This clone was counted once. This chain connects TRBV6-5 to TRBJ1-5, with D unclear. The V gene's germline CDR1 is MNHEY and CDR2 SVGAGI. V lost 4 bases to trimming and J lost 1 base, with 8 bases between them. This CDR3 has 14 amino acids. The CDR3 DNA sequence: TGTGCCAGCAGTTCCGGTTGGAGCAATCAGCCCCAGCATTTT. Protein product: CASSSGWSNQPQHF.

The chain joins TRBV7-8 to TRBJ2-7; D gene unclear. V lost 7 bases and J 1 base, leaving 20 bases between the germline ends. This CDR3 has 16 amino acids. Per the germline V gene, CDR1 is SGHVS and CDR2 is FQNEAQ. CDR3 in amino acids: CASTLGPSPGSYEQYF. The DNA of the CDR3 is TGTGCCAGCACCCTAGGTCCCTCCCCCGGGTCCTACGAGCAGTACTTC. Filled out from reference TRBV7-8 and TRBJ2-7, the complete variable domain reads GAGVSQSPRYKVAKRGQDVALRCDPISGHVSLFWYQQALGQGPEFLTYFQNEAQLDKSGLPSDRFFAERPEGSVSTLKIQRTQQEDSAVYLCASTLGPSPGSYEQYFGPGTRLTVT.

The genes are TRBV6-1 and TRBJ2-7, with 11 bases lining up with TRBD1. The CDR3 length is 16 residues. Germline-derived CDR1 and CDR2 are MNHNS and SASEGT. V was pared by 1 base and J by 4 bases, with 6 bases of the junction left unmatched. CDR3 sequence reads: CASSEVPDRGHYEQYF. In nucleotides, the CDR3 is TGTGCCAGCAGTGAAGTTCCGGACAGGGGGCATTACGAGCAGTACTTC.

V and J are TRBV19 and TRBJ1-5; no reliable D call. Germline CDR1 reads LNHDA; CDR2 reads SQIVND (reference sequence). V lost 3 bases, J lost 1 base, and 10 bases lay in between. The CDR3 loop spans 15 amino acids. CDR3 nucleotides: TGTGCCAGTAGTATTGAATTTCTAAGCAATCAGCCCCAGCATTTT. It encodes CASSIEFLSNQPQHF.

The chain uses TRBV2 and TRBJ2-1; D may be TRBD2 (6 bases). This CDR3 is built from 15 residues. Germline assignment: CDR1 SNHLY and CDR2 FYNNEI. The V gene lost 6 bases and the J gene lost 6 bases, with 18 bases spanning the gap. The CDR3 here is CASRSSGSGRNEQFF. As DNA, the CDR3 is TGTGCCAGCAGATCAAGCGGGTCCGGCCGCAATGAGCAGTTCTTC.